The 10 T cell receptor beta chains presented below share a single source sample, sequenced in a study of T cells in Graves' hyperthyroidism and ophthalmopathy. RNA transcripts yielded amplified TCR beta CDR3 regions. In the first-round RT-PCR of the TCR CDR3, the HTBI primer set was used. One entry per CDR3 protein, called by TCRdb with MiXCR from the multiplex PCR reads. The sample gives a few hundred thousand distinct CDR3 sequences, 19% of which show up once; 3.7% is in the top ten. The specimen sequenced was blood. The receptors were sampled from a woman aged 18-29 years with Graves' hyperthyroidism.

This clonotype was counted at least ten times. V is TRBV6-2 or TRBV6-3 and J is TRBJ1-1; unclear D gene. Germline V CDR1 and CDR2: MNHEY, SVGEGT. The CDR3 spans 13 residues. V lost 5 bases to trimming and J lost 1 base, with 8 bases between them. The CDR3 protein is CASSLPRNTEAFF. Here the CDR3 DNA reads TGTGCCAGCAGTCTCCCCCGGAACACTGAAGCTTTCTTT.

This clonotype was seen only a few times. The chain joins TRBV2 to TRBJ2-2, with D perhaps assigned TRBD1 or TRBD2 (7 bases each). V was pared by 10 bases and J by 6 bases, with 18 bases between. Germline V CDR1 and CDR2: SNHLY, FYNNEI. The CDR3 is 14 residues long. CDR3 region: CATGRGGLPGELFF. The CDR3 nucleotides read TGTGCCACCGGCAGGGGGGGGCTTCCCGGGGAGCTGTTTTTT.

V usage is TRBV3-1 and J usage is TRBJ1-2; the D gene is possibly TRBD1 (6 bases). CDR3 size: 15 residues. Looked up from germline, CDR1 is LGHDT and CDR2 is YNNKEL (reference sequence). Trimming left V 4 bases short and J 5 bases short, with 17 bases between. In DNA form, the CDR3 reads TGTGCCAGCAGCCCCCCAGGGGTTCGGGGTTATGGCTACACCTTC. This sequence encodes CASSPPGVRGYGYTF.

In its sample, this clonotype was seen many times. The J gene is TRBJ1-1, the V gene TRBV6-6; tentative D call: TRBD1 (5 bases). Trimming cost V 7 bases and J 1 base, with 10 bases left between them. The CDR3 contains 13 residues. Germline V lookup: CDR1 MNHNY, CDR2 SVGAGI (reference sequence). The CDR3 DNA sequence: TGTGCCAGCATGGAGGGGTGGAACACTGAAGCTTTCTTT. It translates to CASMEGWNTEAFF.

This clonotype was counted many times. This chain joins TRBV24-1 and TRBJ1-1; the match to TRBD1 covers 8 bases. The ends lost 5 bases at V and 4 bases at J; junction bases unmatched: 8. The CDR3 consists of 15 residues. Germline lookup yields CDR1 KGHDR and CDR2 SFDVKD. CDR3 DNA sequence: TGTGCCACCAGTGGTGGACAGGGAGGTTTCACTGAAGCTTTCTTT. Translation gives CATSGGQGGFTEAFF.

This clonotype has just one count. The chain links TRBV15 to TRBJ1-5; D not certain. V was trimmed by 0 bases and J by 2 bases, leaving 8 bases between them. The V gene's germline CDR1 is LNHNV and CDR2 YYDKDF (reference sequence). This CDR3 has 15 residues. The CDR3 here is CATSRDPGGNQPQHF. The DNA for the CDR3 is TGTGCCACCAGCAGAGATCCGGGTGGCAATCAGCCCCAGCATTTT.

This clonotype was observed many times. The rearrangement links TRBV7-8 to TRBJ2-7; D is undetermined. Trimming shortened V by 0 bases and J by 2 bases, and 8 bases separated the two germline ends. This CDR3 spans 14 amino acids. Germline values: CDR1 SGHVS, CDR2 FQNEAQ. CDR3 DNA: TGTGCCAGCAGCTTAGCGTTCAGTACCTACGAGCAGTACTTC. Encoded protein: CASSLAFSTYEQYF.

This clonotype was observed many times. The chain joins TRBV2 to TRBJ1-2; TRBD1 might be the D (5 bases). Germline lookup yields CDR1 SNHLY and CDR2 FYNNEI. Deletions cut 6 bases from V and 5 bases from J, with 16 bases between. The CDR3 consists of 14 residues. CDR3 in amino acids: CASRGGQYTYGYTF. The CDR3 bases are TGTGCCAGCAGGGGGGGTCAGTATACGTATGGCTACACCTTC.

V and J are TRBV6-2 or TRBV6-3 and TRBJ1-2, with D possibly matching TRBD1 (6 bases). The V gene lost 0 bases and the J gene lost 4 bases, with 27 bases spanning the gap. Germline V gene sequence: CDR1 MNHEY, CDR2 SVGEGT. The CDR3 is 20 residues long. CDR3 DNA sequence: TGTGCCAGCAGTTACTCAACAACAACGCCAAAAATAGACAGGACCTATGGCTACACCTTC. Encoded protein: CASSYSTTTPKIDRTYGYTF.

At least ten counts were recorded for this clonotype. CDR3 DNA: TGTGCCACGACCAGGTTTAGGGATCAGCCCCAGCATTTT. Protein product: CATTRFRDQPQHF. The chain is built from TRBV28 and TRBJ1-5; D is uncertain. CDR3 length equals 13 residues. Per germline, CDR1 MDHEN and CDR2 SYDVKM. The V gene lost 10 bases and the J gene lost 5 bases, with 15 bases spanning the gap.